This T cell receptor (beta chain) was recovered during a study of T cells in Graves' hyperthyroidism and ophthalmopathy. Study-level findings and limits: Among clonotypes expanded in thyroid above 0.001, most were also found in blood. Ophthalmopathy and stable hyperthyroidism were separated by a 13 V-J model.

The V gene's germline CDR1 is SGHRS and CDR2 YFSETQ. The CDR3 loop spans 16 amino acids. V was pared by 0 bases and J by 0 bases, with 7 bases between. The PBMCs studied were ones that came from roughly 9.4 ml fresh peripheral blood. Comment on this clonotype: Its specificity is unknown.

The source material, RNA transcripts, was used to amplify TCR beta CDR3 regions. Initially, a first-round RT-PCR of the TCR CDR3 employed the HTBI primer set. MiXCR was run by TCRdb on the multiplex PCR reads, yielding one entry per CDR3 protein. The sample shows about 300,000 distinct CDR3 sequences, around 17% of them seen only once. The receptor was derived from a man aged 25-45 years with Graves' hyperthyroidism. This chain uses TRBV5-1 with TRBJ2-6; TRBD2 might be the D (5 bases). Input material: blood. DNA for the CDR3: TGCGCCAGCAGCTTGGAAAGCGGCTCTGGGGCCAACGTCCTGACTTTC. It translates to CASSLESGSGANVLTF.